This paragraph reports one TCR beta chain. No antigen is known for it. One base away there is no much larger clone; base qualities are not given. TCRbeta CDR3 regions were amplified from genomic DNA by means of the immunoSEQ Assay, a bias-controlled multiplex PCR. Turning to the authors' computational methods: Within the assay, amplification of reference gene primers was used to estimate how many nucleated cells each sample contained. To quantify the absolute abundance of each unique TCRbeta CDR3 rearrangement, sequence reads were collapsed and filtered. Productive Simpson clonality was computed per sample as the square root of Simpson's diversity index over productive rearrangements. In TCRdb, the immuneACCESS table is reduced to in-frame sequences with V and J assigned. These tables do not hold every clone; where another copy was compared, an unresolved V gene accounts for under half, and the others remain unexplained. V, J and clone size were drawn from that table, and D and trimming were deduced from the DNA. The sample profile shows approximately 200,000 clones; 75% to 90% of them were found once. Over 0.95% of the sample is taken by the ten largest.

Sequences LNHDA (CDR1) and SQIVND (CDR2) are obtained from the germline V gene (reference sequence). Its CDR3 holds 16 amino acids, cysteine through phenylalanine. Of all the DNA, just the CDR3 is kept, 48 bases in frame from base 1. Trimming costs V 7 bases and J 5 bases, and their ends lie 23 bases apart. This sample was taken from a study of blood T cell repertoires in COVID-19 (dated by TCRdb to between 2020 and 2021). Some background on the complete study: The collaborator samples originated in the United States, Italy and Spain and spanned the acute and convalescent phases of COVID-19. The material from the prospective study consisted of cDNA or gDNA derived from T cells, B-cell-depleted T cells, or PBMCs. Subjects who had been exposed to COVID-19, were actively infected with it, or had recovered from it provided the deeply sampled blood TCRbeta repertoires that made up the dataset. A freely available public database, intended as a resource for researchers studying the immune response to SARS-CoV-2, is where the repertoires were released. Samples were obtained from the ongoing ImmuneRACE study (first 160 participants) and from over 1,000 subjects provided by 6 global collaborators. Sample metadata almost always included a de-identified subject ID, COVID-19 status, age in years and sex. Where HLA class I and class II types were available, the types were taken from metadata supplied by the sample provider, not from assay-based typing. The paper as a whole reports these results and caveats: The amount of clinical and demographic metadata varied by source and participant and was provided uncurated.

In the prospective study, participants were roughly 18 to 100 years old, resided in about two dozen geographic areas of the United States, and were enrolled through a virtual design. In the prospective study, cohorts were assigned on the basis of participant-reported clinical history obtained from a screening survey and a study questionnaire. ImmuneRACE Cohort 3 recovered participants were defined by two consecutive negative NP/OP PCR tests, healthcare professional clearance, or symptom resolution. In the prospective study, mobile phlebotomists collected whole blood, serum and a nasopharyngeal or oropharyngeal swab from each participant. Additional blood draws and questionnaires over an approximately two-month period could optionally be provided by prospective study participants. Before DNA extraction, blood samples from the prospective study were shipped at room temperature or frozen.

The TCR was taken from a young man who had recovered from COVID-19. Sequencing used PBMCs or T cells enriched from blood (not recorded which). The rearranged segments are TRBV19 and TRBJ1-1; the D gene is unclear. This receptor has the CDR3 CASIPPAGEGWTEAFF. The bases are TGTGCCAGTATCCCACCCGCCGGGGAGGGATGGACTGAAGCTTTCTTT.